Listed below are T cell receptor beta chains from one sample, sequenced in a study of shared clonotypes between healthy human individuals. The assay was immunoSEQ multiplex PCR, and TCRdb's table has in-frame clones only and misses some. The sample consists of millions of clones, over 90% of them appearing once. The source material was naive CD4+ T cells from PBMCs. These TCRs come from a man younger than 35 in good health. Some clones in this sample may be carry-over from other donors' samples. CDR3s include the opening cysteine and the closing phenylalanine or tryptophan. The D gene is left open where the match is weak. Expanded clones get a size class; other rows say once, few or many, or leave the size out.

D,J,V,size,DNA,CDR3
.,TRBJ2-1,TRBV9,.,TGTGCCAGCAGCGCTAGGGTAGGGTATAACTATGAGCAGTTCTTC,CASSARVGYNYEQFF
TRBD2,TRBJ2-7,TRBV7-2,.,TGTGCCAGCAGCATAGCGGGAGGGTCCGAGCAGTACTTC,CASSIAGGSEQYF
.,TRBJ1-1,TRBV10-3,few,TGTGCCATCAGTGAGTCAGGGGAGGGCCAAGCTTTCTTT,CAISESGEGQAFF
.,TRBJ2-1,TRBV28,.,TGTGCCAGCAGTCCTACAGGCCCCTACAATGAGCAGTTCTTC,CASSPTGPYNEQFF
.,TRBJ2-1,TRBV7-8,.,TGTGCCAGCAGCTACAGGGACGCAAGCTCCTACAATGAGCAGTTCTTC,CASSYRDASSYNEQFF
.,TRBJ1-4,TRBV28,.,TGTGCCAGCAGTTTGGGGGAAGTCGCTAATGAAAAACTGTTTTTT,CASSLGEVANEKLFF
TRBD1,TRBJ2-5,TRBV18,.,TGTGCCAGCTCACCAAGGACAGGGCGAGAGACCCAGTACTTC,CASSPRTGRETQYF
.,TRBJ2-5,TRBV20-1,.,TGCAGTGCTAGTCTGGAGGAGACCCAGTACTTC,CSASLEETQYF
TRBD1,TRBJ2-6,TRBV6-5,.,TGTGCCAGCAGTTGGGGACAGAGCTCTGGGGCCAACGTCCTGACTTTC,CASSWGQSSGANVLTF
TRBD1,TRBJ1-3,TRBV30,.,TGTGCCTGGAGGCCAACCATGACAGGGGTACAGCGGAACACCATATATTTT,CAWRPTMTGVQRNTIYF
.,TRBJ2-1,TRBV28,.,TGTGCCAGCAGTGACCCGCGAGCGTATGAGCAGTTCTTC,CASSDPRAYEQFF
.,TRBJ2-3,TRBV29-1,.,TGCAGCGTTATCCAGGGTGTCACAGATACGCAGTATTTT,CSVIQGVTDTQYF
TRBD1,TRBJ2-2,TRBV7-8,.,TGTGCCAGCAGCTTAGGGATGGAGACAGGGCACACCGGGGAGCTGTTTTTT,CASSLGMETGHTGELFF
.,TRBJ2-5,TRBV7-2,.,TGTGCCAGCAGCTTGGGCAGGGGATTCCAAGAGACCCAGTACTTC,CASSLGRGFQETQYF
TRBD2,TRBJ2-1,TRBV10-3,.,TGTGCCATCAGTGAGTCTCCGGCGGGAGGTAATGGGAGGGATGAGCAGTTCTTC,CAISESPAGGNGRDEQFF
.,TRBJ1-4,TRBV9,once,TGTGCCAGCAGCCCCGAAGAGGTCCGTAATGAAAAACTGTTTTTT,CASSPEEVRNEKLFF